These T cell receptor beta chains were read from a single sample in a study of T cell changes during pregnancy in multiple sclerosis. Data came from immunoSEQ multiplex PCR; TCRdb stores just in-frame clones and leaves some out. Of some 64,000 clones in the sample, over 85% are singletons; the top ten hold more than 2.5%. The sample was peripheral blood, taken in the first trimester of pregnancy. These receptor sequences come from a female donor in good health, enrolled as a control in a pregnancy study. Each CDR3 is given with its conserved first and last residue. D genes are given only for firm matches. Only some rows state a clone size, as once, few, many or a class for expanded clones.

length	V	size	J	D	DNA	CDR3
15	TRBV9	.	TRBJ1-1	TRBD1	TGTGCCAGCAGCGGGGGACAGGGGGCCAGCACTGAAGCTTTCTTT	CASSGGQGASTEAFF
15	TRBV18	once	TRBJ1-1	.	TGTGCCAGCTCACCTGAGTTCAACAGCGGGACTGAAGCTTTCTTT	CASSPEFNSGTEAFF
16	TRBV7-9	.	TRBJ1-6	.	TGTGCCAGCAGCTTGAGGGAGGGTCCCAATAATTCACCCCTCCACTTT	CASSLREGPNNSPLHF
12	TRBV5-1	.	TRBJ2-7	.	TGCGCCAGCAGCACGACAGAGCACGAGCAGTACTTC	CASSTTEHEQYF
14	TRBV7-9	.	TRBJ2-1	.	TGTGCCAGCAGCTTCCCCGGGACTCCCAATGAGCAGTTCTTC	CASSFPGTPNEQFF
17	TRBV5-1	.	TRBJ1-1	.	TGCGCCAGCAGCTTGGGGCAGTTTGATTTGATGAACACTGAAGCTTTCTTT	CASSLGQFDLMNTEAFF
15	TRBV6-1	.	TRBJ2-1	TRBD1	TGTGCCAGCAGTGCGGACAGGGGGGTGGGGAGTGAGCAGTTCTTC	CASSADRGVGSEQFF
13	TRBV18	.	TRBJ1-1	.	TGTGCCAGCTCTCGGACAGAGAACACTGAAGCTTTCTTT	CASSRTENTEAFF
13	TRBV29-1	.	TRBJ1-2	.	TGCAGCGTTGTTCCCCGAACGGACTATGGCTACACCTTC	CSVVPRTDYGYTF
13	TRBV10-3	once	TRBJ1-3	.	TGCTGTACAGGGAGTTACTCTGGAAACACCATATATTTT	CCTGSYSGNTIYF
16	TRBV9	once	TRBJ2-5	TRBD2	TGTGCCAGCAGCGTAGGCAGGGCCTTCGGGGGGGAGACCCAGTACTTC	CASSVGRAFGGETQYF
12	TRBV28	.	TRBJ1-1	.	TGTGCCAGCAGTCTCCTGAACACTGAAGCTTTCTTT	CASSLLNTEAFF
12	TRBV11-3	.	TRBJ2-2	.	TGTGCCACTACCAGGGGCACCGGGGAGCTGTTTTTT	CATTRGTGELFF
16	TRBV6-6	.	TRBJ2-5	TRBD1	TGTGCCAGCAGTTCCCCGGACAGGGGGCTCCAAGAGACCCAGTACTTC	CASSSPDRGLQETQYF
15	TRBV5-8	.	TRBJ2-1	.	TGTGCCAGCAGCTTGAGGCTAGTTGGTAACCATGAGCAGTTCTTC	CASSLRLVGNHEQFF
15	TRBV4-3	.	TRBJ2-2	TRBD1	TGCGCCAGCAGCGAAGCTACAGGGGCGGCCGGGGAGCTGTTTTTT	CASSEATGAAGELFF
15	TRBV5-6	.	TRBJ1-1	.	TGTGCCAGCAGCTTCTCGTGGGCAGGGAACACTGAAGCTTTCTTT	CASSFSWAGNTEAFF
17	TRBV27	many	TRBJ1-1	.	TGTGCCAGCAGCCGAGGACCGGGACTGCCATTAAACACTGAAGCTTTCTTT	CASSRGPGLPLNTEAFF
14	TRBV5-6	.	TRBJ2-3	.	TGTGCCAGCGGATACCCGGGGGGCACAGATACGCAGTATTTT	CASGYPGGTDTQYF
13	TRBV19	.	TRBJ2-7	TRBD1	TGTGCCAGTAGCCTACAGGGGACCTACGAGCAGTACTTC	CASSLQGTYEQYF
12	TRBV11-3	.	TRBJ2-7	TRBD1	TGTGCCAGCAGACTAGGGGGCGCCGAGCAGTACTTC	CASRLGGAEQYF
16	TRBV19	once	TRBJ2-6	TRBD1	TGTGCCAGTAGTATGACAGGGGCGGCGGGGGCCAACGTCCTGACTTTC	CASSMTGAAGANVLTF
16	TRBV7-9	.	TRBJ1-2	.	TGTGCCAGCAGCTTAGCGGGAGAACTACTAGGGTTTGTCTACACCTTC	CASSLAGELLGFVYTF
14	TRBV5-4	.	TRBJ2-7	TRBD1	TGTGCCAGCAGCCAGGACAGGACCCTCTACGAGCAGTACTTC	CASSQDRTLYEQYF
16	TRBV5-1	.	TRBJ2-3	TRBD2	TGCGCCAGCACCCCCCCCGGACTAGCCTCTGCAGATACGCAGTATTTT	CASTPPGLASADTQYF
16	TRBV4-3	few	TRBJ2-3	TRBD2	TGCGCCAGCAGCCAAAATAGCGGGTTCAGCACAGATACGCAGTATTTT	CASSQNSGFSTDTQYF
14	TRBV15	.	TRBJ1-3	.	TGTGCCACTCGAAAACGGACAGTAGGAAACACCATATATTTT	CATRKRTVGNTIYF
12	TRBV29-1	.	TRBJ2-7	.	TGCAGCGTTGTGCGAGGGAAAGAGGAGCAGTACTTC	CSVVRGKEEQYF
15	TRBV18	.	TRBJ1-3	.	TGTGCCAGCTCAGGGGCCGGGTTCTCTGGAAACACCATATATTTT	CASSGAGFSGNTIYF
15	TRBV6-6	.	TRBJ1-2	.	TGTGCCAGCAGTTACGAGGCGGGCAGGCCCTATGGCTACACCTTC	CASSYEAGRPYGYTF
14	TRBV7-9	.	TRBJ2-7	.	TGTGCCAGCAGCTTTGGGGGGTCACCCTACGAGCAGTACTTC	CASSFGGSPYEQYF
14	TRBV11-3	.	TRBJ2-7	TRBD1	TGTGCCAGCAGCTCATACAGGGGGTCCTACGAGCAGTACTTC	CASSSYRGSYEQYF
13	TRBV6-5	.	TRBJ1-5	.	TGTGCCAGCAGTTACTCGAGTAATCAGCCCCAGCATTTT	CASSYSSNQPQHF
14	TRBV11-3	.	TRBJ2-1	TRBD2	TGTGCCAGCAGCTTAACTAGCGCCTACAATGAGCAGTTCTTC	CASSLTSAYNEQFF
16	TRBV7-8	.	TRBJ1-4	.	TGTGCCAGCAGCTTAGCGATGGGGGTGGAGGGGGAAAAACTGTTTTTT	CASSLAMGVEGEKLFF
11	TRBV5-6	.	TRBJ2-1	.	TGTGCCAGCAGCTTGTGGGACTCAGAGTTCTTC	CASSLWDSEFF
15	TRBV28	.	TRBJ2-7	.	TGTGCCAGCAGAGAGGGTCCGGGCCCTACCTACGAGCAGTACTTC	CASREGPGPTYEQYF
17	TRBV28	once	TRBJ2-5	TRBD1	TGTGCCAGCAGTTTTGCCCCCCCGACAGGGTCTCAAGAGACCCAGTACTTC	CASSFAPPTGSQETQYF
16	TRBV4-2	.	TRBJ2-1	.	TGTGCCAGCAGCCAAACCAGCGGAGACCCCTACAATGAGCAGTTCTTC	CASSQTSGDPYNEQFF
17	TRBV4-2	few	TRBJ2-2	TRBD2	TGTGCCAGCAGCCAAGATCTAGCGGGGGGCTACACCGGGGAGCTGTTTTTT	CASSQDLAGGYTGELFF
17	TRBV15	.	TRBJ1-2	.	TGTGCCACCAGCAGAGGGGGAGGGGCACTGGGGGCGGATGGCTACACCTTC	CATSRGGGALGADGYTF
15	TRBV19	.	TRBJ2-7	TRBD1	TGTGCCAGTAGCCGAACGGGACAGGGGGCCTACGAGCAGTACTTC	CASSRTGQGAYEQYF
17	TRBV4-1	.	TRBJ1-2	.	TGCGCCAGCAGCCAAGCTCTTAGCAGACTTCGAAACTATGGCTACACCTTC	CASSQALSRLRNYGYTF
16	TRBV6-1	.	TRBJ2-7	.	TGTGCCAGCAGTGCCCTGGGGGCAGTTCCGCCCTACGAGCAGTACTTC	CASSALGAVPPYEQYF
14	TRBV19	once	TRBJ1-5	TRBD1	TGTGCCAGTACCCTCTTTGACAGGGCGGAGCCCCAGCATTTT	CASTLFDRAEPQHF
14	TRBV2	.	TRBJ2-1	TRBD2	TGTGCCAGCAGTGGCGGGAGCTCCTACAATGAGCAGTTCTTC	CASSGGSSYNEQFF